The rows below give T cell receptor beta chains drawn from one sample of a study of blood T cell repertoires in COVID-19. Sequencing used immunoSEQ multiplex PCR; TCRdb keeps in-frame clones, though not all of them. The sample contains about 270,000 clones, roughly nine tenths of which appear only once. Sequences were obtained from peripheral blood. Receptors originate from a man aged 40-50 years with active or convalescent COVID-19. Both conserved end residues are part of each CDR3. The D gene is left open where the match is weak. The listing skips clone size in some rows; elsewhere it reads once, few, many or a size class.

j_call: TRBJ2-7
cdr3_length: 13
clone_size: .
d_call: TRBD1
v_call: TRBV19
cdr3_nt: TGTGCCAGTAGTCCCGGGACAGGGTTCGAGCAGTACTTC
cdr3_aa: CASSPGTGFEQYF

j_call: TRBJ1-1
cdr3_length: 14
clone_size: .
d_call: TRBD1
v_call: TRBV19
cdr3_nt: TGTGCCAGTAGTAAACAGGGGGCGTCCACTGAAGCTTTCTTT
cdr3_aa: CASSKQGASTEAFF

j_call: TRBJ1-1
cdr3_length: 13
clone_size: .
d_call: .
v_call: TRBV28
cdr3_nt: TGTGCCAGCAGCTCCACTTTGAACACTGAAGCTTTCTTT
cdr3_aa: CASSSTLNTEAFF

j_call: TRBJ2-7
cdr3_length: 14
clone_size: .
d_call: .
v_call: TRBV2
cdr3_nt: TGTGCCAGCAGTGAGGGACTCCTTTCCCCCGAGCAGTACTTC
cdr3_aa: CASSEGLLSPEQYF

j_call: TRBJ1-1
cdr3_length: 14
clone_size: once
d_call: TRBD1
v_call: TRBV10-1
cdr3_nt: TGCGCCAGCAGTGAAAACAGGGGACTCACTGAAGCTTTCTTT
cdr3_aa: CASSENRGLTEAFF

j_call: TRBJ1-5
cdr3_length: 11
clone_size: .
d_call: .
v_call: TRBV6-5
cdr3_nt: TGTGCTGGCGGGGGCAATCAGCCCCAGCATTTT
cdr3_aa: CAGGGNQPQHF

j_call: TRBJ1-2
cdr3_length: 14
clone_size: .
d_call: .
v_call: TRBV6-5
cdr3_nt: TGTGCCAGCGAAGAGGGCTCAGTGGTTCACGGCTACACCTTC
cdr3_aa: CASEEGSVVHGYTF

j_call: TRBJ2-7
cdr3_length: 14
clone_size: .
d_call: TRBD1
v_call: TRBV5-6
cdr3_nt: TGTGCCAGCCTAAGGGCAGGGGGTTTCTACGAGCAGTACTTC
cdr3_aa: CASLRAGGFYEQYF

j_call: TRBJ1-6
cdr3_length: 12
clone_size: .
d_call: .
v_call: TRBV19
cdr3_nt: TGTGCCAGTAAACAGATTAATTCACCCCTCCACTTT
cdr3_aa: CASKQINSPLHF

j_call: TRBJ2-2
cdr3_length: 14
clone_size: .
d_call: TRBD2
v_call: TRBV27
cdr3_nt: TGTGCCAGCAGGACTAGCGGAAACACCGGGGAGCTGTTTTTT
cdr3_aa: CASRTSGNTGELFF

j_call: TRBJ1-1
cdr3_length: 13
clone_size: .
d_call: .
v_call: TRBV2
cdr3_nt: TGTGCCAGCCGAGTGGGCATGAACACTGAAGCTTTCTTT
cdr3_aa: CASRVGMNTEAFF

j_call: TRBJ1-3
cdr3_length: 16
clone_size: .
d_call: TRBD1
v_call: TRBV5-1
cdr3_nt: TGCGCCAGCAGCCAACGGACAGGCACCTTTGGAAACACCATATATTTT
cdr3_aa: CASSQRTGTFGNTIYF

j_call: TRBJ1-2
cdr3_length: 16
clone_size: .
d_call: TRBD1
v_call: TRBV10-1
cdr3_nt: TGCGCCAGCAGTCCGGTTAGGAACAGGGGGCCCTATGGCTACACCTTC
cdr3_aa: CASSPVRNRGPYGYTF

j_call: TRBJ1-5
cdr3_length: 13
clone_size: .
d_call: .
v_call: TRBV29-1
cdr3_nt: TGCAGCGTTGAAGGGACAGAAGGTCAGCCCCAGCATTTT
cdr3_aa: CSVEGTEGQPQHF

j_call: TRBJ2-7
cdr3_length: 16
clone_size: .
d_call: .
v_call: TRBV28
cdr3_nt: TGTGCCAGCAGTCCAGCGGATCTTGGACCTTCCTACGAGCAGTACTTC
cdr3_aa: CASSPADLGPSYEQYF

j_call: TRBJ2-7
cdr3_length: 16
clone_size: .
d_call: .
v_call: TRBV6-5
cdr3_nt: TGTGCCAGCAGTTACACCGATCCAAGGAGCTCCTACGAGCAGTACTTC
cdr3_aa: CASSYTDPRSSYEQYF

j_call: TRBJ1-5
cdr3_length: 19
clone_size: .
d_call: .
v_call: TRBV2
cdr3_nt: TGTGCCAGCAGTGGGGTGACAGCTGATATTCCTACTAGCAATCAGCCCCAGCATTTT
cdr3_aa: CASSGVTADIPTSNQPQHF

j_call: TRBJ2-7
cdr3_length: 13
clone_size: .
d_call: .
v_call: TRBV6-1
cdr3_nt: TGTGCCAGCAGTGAGTGGGGGCCCTACGAGCAGTACTTC
cdr3_aa: CASSEWGPYEQYF

j_call: TRBJ2-3
cdr3_length: 13
clone_size: .
d_call: TRBD2
v_call: TRBV29-1
cdr3_nt: TGCAGCTCTACCCTCACGGGGGGACCTACGCAGTATTTT
cdr3_aa: CSSTLTGGPTQYF

j_call: TRBJ1-4
cdr3_length: 16
clone_size: few
d_call: .
v_call: TRBV27
cdr3_nt: TGTGCCAGCAGTTCTTTCGGCCAAGGGGCTAATGAAAAACTGTTTTTT
cdr3_aa: CASSSFGQGANEKLFF

j_call: TRBJ1-3
cdr3_length: 16
clone_size: .
d_call: .
v_call: TRBV9
cdr3_nt: TGTGCCAGCAGCGACCCACAGGGCGTTTCATCGGACACCATATATTTT
cdr3_aa: CASSDPQGVSSDTIYF

j_call: TRBJ1-2
cdr3_length: 14
clone_size: .
d_call: .
v_call: TRBV24-1
cdr3_nt: TGTGCCACCAGTGATGGAGGGGGGGACTATGGCTACACCTTC
cdr3_aa: CATSDGGGDYGYTF

j_call: TRBJ2-1
cdr3_length: 15
clone_size: .
d_call: TRBD2
v_call: TRBV5-1
cdr3_nt: TGCGCCAGCAAGGGATCGACTAGCGGGAGTGTTGAGCAGTTCTTC
cdr3_aa: CASKGSTSGSVEQFF

j_call: TRBJ2-5
cdr3_length: 13
clone_size: .
d_call: .
v_call: TRBV6-6
cdr3_nt: TGTGCCAGCTGCCCAGGTGCAGTGGAGACCCAGTACTTC
cdr3_aa: CASCPGAVETQYF

j_call: TRBJ2-2
cdr3_length: 16
clone_size: .
d_call: TRBD2
v_call: TRBV18
cdr3_nt: TGTGCCAGCTCACCCGCGGGGGAAGTTTACCCCGGGGAGCTGTTTTTT
cdr3_aa: CASSPAGEVYPGELFF

j_call: TRBJ2-1
cdr3_length: 16
clone_size: few
d_call: TRBD2
v_call: TRBV7-3
cdr3_nt: TGTGCCAGCAGCTTCGCCGGGACTAGCGGGACGGATGAGCAGTTCTTC
cdr3_aa: CASSFAGTSGTDEQFF

j_call: TRBJ1-1
cdr3_length: 15
clone_size: .
d_call: .
v_call: TRBV9
cdr3_nt: TGTGCCAGCAGCGGAGCAGGGGCTATGAACACTGAAGCTTTCTTT
cdr3_aa: CASSGAGAMNTEAFF

j_call: TRBJ1-2
cdr3_length: 18
clone_size: .
d_call: TRBD1
v_call: TRBV9
cdr3_nt: TGTGCCAGCAGCGTAAGCGGCAGGGAGACAGGGCCTAACTATGGCTACACCTTC
cdr3_aa: CASSVSGRETGPNYGYTF

j_call: TRBJ2-7
cdr3_length: 11
clone_size: .
d_call: .
v_call: TRBV5-4
cdr3_nt: TGTGCCAGCAGCTTTAACAACGAGCAGTACTTC
cdr3_aa: CASSFNNEQYF

j_call: TRBJ2-6
cdr3_length: 16
clone_size: .
d_call: .
v_call: TRBV6-1
cdr3_nt: TGTGCCAGCAGTGCGGTCTCCATCTCTGGGGCCAACGTCCTGACTTTC
cdr3_aa: CASSAVSISGANVLTF

j_call: TRBJ1-6
cdr3_length: 13
clone_size: .
d_call: TRBD1
v_call: TRBV10-2
cdr3_nt: TGCGCCAGCATCGGGACAGGGGATTCACCCCTCCACTTT
cdr3_aa: CASIGTGDSPLHF

j_call: TRBJ1-6
cdr3_length: 14
clone_size: once
d_call: .
v_call: TRBV11-2
cdr3_nt: TGTGCCAGCAGCTTAGGACCAGGGAACTCACCCCTCCACTTT
cdr3_aa: CASSLGPGNSPLHF

j_call: TRBJ1-5
cdr3_length: 15
clone_size: .
d_call: TRBD1
v_call: TRBV19
cdr3_nt: TGTGCCAGTAGACTCAGGGGGGAATCGTTTCAGCCCCAGCATTTT
cdr3_aa: CASRLRGESFQPQHF

j_call: TRBJ2-7
cdr3_length: 14
clone_size: .
d_call: .
v_call: TRBV5-6
cdr3_nt: TGTGCCAGCAGCTTCGGCGGGACTTCCTACGAGCAGTACTTC
cdr3_aa: CASSFGGTSYEQYF

j_call: TRBJ2-5
cdr3_length: 12
clone_size: .
d_call: .
v_call: TRBV11-2
cdr3_nt: TGTGCCAGCAGCCGCCATCAGGACCGGGGGTACTTC
cdr3_aa: CASSRHQDRGYF

j_call: TRBJ2-2
cdr3_length: 14
clone_size: .
d_call: TRBD1
v_call: TRBV7-3
cdr3_nt: TGTGCCAGCAGCTCCGGACAGGTCGCCGGGGAGCTGTTTTTT
cdr3_aa: CASSSGQVAGELFF

j_call: TRBJ1-2
cdr3_length: 12
clone_size: .
d_call: .
v_call: TRBV11-2
cdr3_nt: TGTGCCAGCAGCGAGGACAGTTATGGCTACACCTTC
cdr3_aa: CASSEDSYGYTF

j_call: TRBJ2-2
cdr3_length: 13
clone_size: .
d_call: .
v_call: TRBV3-1/TRBV3-2
cdr3_nt: TGTGCCAGCAGCCAGCCGTCAGCCGGGGAGCTGTTTTTT
cdr3_aa: CASSQPSAGELFF

j_call: TRBJ2-6
cdr3_length: 19
clone_size: .
d_call: TRBD2
v_call: TRBV5-4
cdr3_nt: TGTGCCAGCAGCTGGCTGGGGGGGAGTCGTCTTTCCGGGGCCAACGTCCTGACTTTC
cdr3_aa: CASSWLGGSRLSGANVLTF

j_call: TRBJ2-3
cdr3_length: 12
clone_size: .
d_call: .
v_call: TRBV5-1
cdr3_nt: TGCGCCAGCAGACAGGCGCAAGATACGCAGTATTTT
cdr3_aa: CASRQAQDTQYF